The 30 T cell receptor beta chains presented below share a single source sample, sequenced in a study of cytomegalovirus exposure and HLA in healthy donors. The PCR ran on 60 Vbeta and 13 Jbeta primers. Sequencing was performed with immunoSEQ multiplex PCR; in TCRdb, only in-frame clones are kept and a portion is missing. The sample yields more than 100,000 clones, approximately 77% seen once. Sequencing used PBMCs. The receptor source for this set is a woman aged 40 to 55 in good health and CMV-seronegative.

The chain is built from TRBV27 and TRBJ1-4, with 7 positions matching TRBD1. Germline V lookup: CDR1 MNHEY, CDR2 SMNVEV (reference sequence). V shed 6 bases and J 4 bases; nucleotides not matched to a gene: 17. This CDR3 has 18 amino acids. CDR3 protein: CASSHRQGVRSINEKLFF. The CDR3 DNA is TGTGCCAGCAGCCACCGACAGGGTGTAAGGTCGATTAATGAAAAACTGTTTTTT.

The rearrangement links TRBV18 to TRBJ1-2, with D perhaps matching TRBD1 (6 bases). Germline V lookup: CDR1 KGHSH, CDR2 LQKENI. V was shortened by 2 bases and J by 8 bases, with 9 bases between the two germline ends. This CDR3 region has 12 residues. CDR3 coding DNA: TGTGCCAGCTCACCAAGGGGGAACGGCTACACCTTC. This translates into CASSPRGNGYTF. The variable domain in full, completed from reference TRBV18 and TRBJ1-2, reads NAGVMQNPRHLVRRRGQEARLRCSPMKGHSHVYWYRQLPEEGLKFMVYLQKENIIDESGMPKERFSAEFPKEGPSILRIQQVVRGDSAAYFCASSPRGNGYTFGSGTRLTVV.

The gene calls are TRBV18 and TRBJ2-1; the match to TRBD2 covers 8 bases. Germline V gene sequence: CDR1 KGHSH, CDR2 LQKENI. V gave up 4 bases and J gave up 4 bases; unmatched junction bases: 6. The length of the CDR3 is 15 residues. The CDR3 DNA is TGTGCCAGCTCACTCGCGGGGGGCTCATACAATGAGCAGTTCTTC. It is translated as CASSLAGGSYNEQFF.

This chain links TRBV19 with TRBJ2-2; D possibly corresponds to TRBD1 (5 bases). The CDR3 spans 16 residues. Trimming took off 3 bases at V and 4 bases at J, with 15 bases between the two ends. Per the germline V gene, CDR1 is LNHDA and CDR2 is SQIVND (reference sequence). The CDR3 DNA reads as TGTGCCAGTAGTATTATAAGGGGTAGGAGCACCGGGGAGCTGTTTTTT. As protein: CASSIIRGRSTGELFF.

V usage is TRBV9 and J usage is TRBJ2-4; TRBD1 matches 11 bases. The CDR3 covers 16 residues. Germline CDR1 and CDR2: SGDLS and YYNGEE. The junction had 1 base not matched to a gene; V was cut back by 2 bases and J by 0 bases. The CDR3 spells CASSVGTGGAKNIQYF. The CDR3 coding sequence is TGTGCCAGCAGCGTTGGGACAGGGGGAGCCAAAAACATTCAGTACTTC. Using reference TRBV9 and TRBJ2-4 for the parts outside the CDR3, the full variable domain is DSGVTQTPKHLITATGQRVTLRCSPRSGDLSVYWYQQSLDQGLQFLIQYYNGEERAKGNILERFSAQQFPDLHSELNLSSLELGDSALYFCASSVGTGGAKNIQYFGAGTRLSVL.

J is TRBJ2-2 and V is TRBV5-5, with 10 bases matching TRBD2. CDR3 length: 16 residues. Germline lookup yields CDR1 SGHKS and CDR2 YYEKEE (reference sequence). V shed 4 bases, J shed 1 base, and the junction held 4 bases outside the gene matches. CDR3 bases: TGTGCCAGCAGCCAAGGACTAGCGGAGAACACCGGGGAGCTGTTTTTT. Encoded protein: CASSQGLAENTGELFF.

The chain joins TRBV19 to TRBJ1-5; D is unresolved. The CDR3 is made up of 17 amino acids. Germline CDR1 reads LNHDA; CDR2 reads SQIVND (reference sequence). V was pared by 1 base and J by 0 bases, with 13 bases between. Here the CDR3 DNA reads TGTGCCAGTAGTATAGCGGGGAGAGGATATAGCAATCAGCCCCAGCATTTT. As protein: CASSIAGRGYSNQPQHF.

The V gene is TRBV9, the J gene TRBJ2-3; D unclear. Trimming stripped 3 bases from V and 3 bases from J, with 8 bases between. The germline V gene encodes CDR1 SGDLS and CDR2 YYNGEE. The CDR3 is made up of 13 amino acids. In DNA, the CDR3 is TGTGCCAGCAGCGCTCAGGTGACAGATACGCAGTATTTT. Translated, it gives CASSAQVTDTQYF. Looking up the rest from reference TRBV9 and TRBJ2-3 gives the full variable domain: DSGVTQTPKHLITATGQRVTLRCSPRSGDLSVYWYQQSLDQGLQFLIQYYNGEERAKGNILERFSAQQFPDLHSELNLSSLELGDSALYFCASSAQVTDTQYFGPGTRLTVL.

The chain links TRBV4-2 to TRBJ1-5; 7 bases are a match to TRBD1. Germline V gene lookup returns CDR1 LGHNA and CDR2 YNFKEQ. The CDR3 has 18 amino acids. With V trimmed by 0 bases and J by 5 bases, 13 bases remained unmatched. The CDR3 loop reads CASSQDQGVGSGYQPQHF. Written as DNA, the CDR3 is TGTGCCAGCAGCCAAGATCAGGGGGTCGGGTCAGGGTATCAGCCCCAGCATTTT.

The chain uses TRBV12-5 and TRBJ1-4; 8 nucleotides line up with TRBD1. Trimming removed 2 bases from V and 5 bases from J; junction bases left unmatched: 4. Per the germline V gene, CDR1 is LGHNT and CDR2 is FRNRAP. The length of the CDR3 is 15 residues. CDR3 region: CASGLRTGRNEKLFF. In DNA, the CDR3 is TGTGCTAGTGGTTTGCGGACAGGGCGGAATGAAAAACTGTTTTTT.

The J gene is TRBJ2-7, the V gene TRBV6-5; D is ambiguous. With 2 bases removed from V and 3 bases from J, the gap between germline ends came to 8 bases. Germline CDR1 MNHEY, CDR2 SVGAGI. This CDR3 is built from 13 residues. CDR3 in DNA: TGTGCCAGCAGTTACGAGGCTAACTACGAGCAGTACTTC. Protein product: CASSYEANYEQYF.

The rearrangement uses TRBV27 and TRBJ1-2; 8 bases line up with TRBD1. CDR1 is MNHEY and CDR2 is SMNVEV in the germline V gene (reference sequence). Trimming took 5 bases from V and 4 from J; bases not matched to a gene: 9. The CDR3 has 15 residues. CDR3 in amino acids: CASSPAGQGGYGYTF. CDR3 bases: TGTGCCAGCAGTCCGGCCGGACAGGGTGGCTATGGCTACACCTTC.

The chain has TRBV14 and TRBJ1-6; TRBD1 agrees at 8 bases. The CDR3 runs to 18 residues. Trimming cost V 4 bases and J 0 bases; bases outside gene matches: 8. Germline V CDR1 and CDR2: SGHDN, FVKESK. The CDR3 is CASSRGTGDVSYNSPLHF. The CDR3 DNA reads TGTGCCAGCAGCCGAGGGACAGGTGACGTCTCCTATAATTCACCCCTCCACTTT.

For this clone: Other DNA sequences of this sample code for an identical CDR3. The chain is built from TRBV7-9 and TRBJ2-5, with D maybe TRBD2 (5 bases). V gave up 0 bases and J gave up 2 bases, with 10 bases separating them. Germline V gives CDR1 SEHNR, CDR2 FQNEAQ (reference sequence). The CDR3 contains 15 residues. The DNA for the CDR3 is TGTGCCAGCAGCTTAGCGTCGGGATATCAAGAGACCCAGTACTTC. Translation gives CASSLASGYQETQYF.

This chain joins TRBV5-1 and TRBJ1-4; the match to TRBD1 covers 7 bases. Germline V gene data show CDR1 as SGHRS and CDR2 as YFSETQ. The V segment lost 2 bases and the J segment 4 bases; nucleotides outside the gene matches: 5. CDR3 length: 15 amino acids. The CDR3 here is CASSFEGQLNEKLFF. The CDR3 DNA sequence: TGCGCCAGCAGCTTTGAGGGACAGCTTAATGAAAAACTGTTTTTT.

The V and J genes are TRBV5-1 and TRBJ2-3, with a tentative D call TRBD2 (5 bases). There are 15 residues in the CDR3. In germline, CDR1 is SGHRS, CDR2 YFSETQ. The V gene lost 3 bases and the J gene lost 4 bases, with 15 bases spanning the gap. CDR3 DNA sequence: TGCGCCAGCAGCTCACCTGGTAGCGTGGCAGATACGCAGTATTTT. Its protein product is CASSSPGSVADTQYF. Variable domain in full (rest from reference TRBV5-1 and TRBJ2-3): KAGVTQTPRYLIKTRGQQVTLSCSPISGHRSVSWYQQTPGQGLQFLFEYFSETQRNKGNFPGRFSGRQFSNSRSEMNVSTLELGDSALYLCASSSPGSVADTQYFGPGTRLTVL.

This chain connects TRBV9 to TRBJ2-1; D possibly corresponds to TRBD2 (5 bases). CDR1 is SGDLS and CDR2 is YYNGEE in the germline V gene. V shed 0 bases and J shed 0 bases, with 10 bases lying between them. The CDR3 totals 16 residues. CDR3 nucleotides: TGTGCCAGCAGCGTAGGTATGGGGAGCTCCTACAATGAGCAGTTCTTC. Its protein is CASSVGMGSSYNEQFF.

The rearrangement uses TRBV6-6 and TRBJ2-6; D is perhaps TRBD1 (6 bases). Trimming took 4 bases from V and 2 from J, leaving 12 bases between them. Germline loops: CDR1 MNHNY, CDR2 SVGAGI (reference sequence). This CDR3 contains 16 residues. The CDR3 DNA reads TGTGCCAGCAGTTCCGATGGGGGCGCTGGGGCCAACGTCCTGACTTTC. It yields the protein CASSSDGGAGANVLTF.

The chain employs TRBV7-2 and TRBJ2-5; TRBD2 aligns across 16 bases. The CDR3 totals 18 residues. CDR1 SGHTA and CDR2 FQGNSA come from the germline V gene. J lost 5 bases, V lost 1 base, and 7 bases had no gene match. The CDR3 DNA sequence: TGTGCCAGCAGCTTAGGTGGGACTAGCGGGGGGGCCCGGGAGACCCAGTACTTC. This gives the protein CASSLGGTSGGARETQYF.

J is TRBJ2-7 and V is TRBV9; TRBD2 matches at 8 bases. The V gene end was trimmed by 0 bases and the J gene end by 2 bases; junction bases not matched to a gene: 4. The CDR3 is 15 amino acids. Germline CDR1 reads SGDLS; CDR2 reads YYNGEE. In DNA form, the CDR3 reads TGTGCCAGCAGCGTAGAAGCGGGGGAGACCTACGAGCAGTACTTC. This sequence encodes CASSVEAGETYEQYF.

The V and J genes are TRBV5-1 and TRBJ1-2; 7 bases line up with TRBD1. V shed 4 bases, J shed 2 bases, and the junction held 5 bases outside the gene matches. Germline assignment: CDR1 SGHRS and CDR2 YFSETQ. The CDR3 runs to 14 residues. Here the CDR3 reads CASSPLTGNYGYTF. The DNA of the CDR3 is TGCGCCAGCAGCCCTTTGACAGGGAACTATGGCTACACCTTC.

Only one count was recorded for this clone. The CDR3 here is CATRGGGNTEAFF. In DNA, the CDR3 is TGTGCCACCAGAGGGGGGGGGAACACTGAAGCTTTCTTT. The J gene is TRBJ1-1, the V gene TRBV15, with a weak D call TRBD1 (6 bases). Germline V CDR1 and CDR2: LNHNV, YYDKDF (reference sequence). Trimming took 6 bases from V and 1 from J, leaving 9 bases between them. This CDR3 comprises 13 residues.

The rearrangement uses TRBV6-1 and TRBJ2-1, with a tentative D call TRBD2 (6 bases). CDR3 size: 15 residues. Germline V gives CDR1 MNHNS, CDR2 SASEGT. The V gene lost 6 bases and the J gene lost 5 bases, with 17 bases spanning the gap. The CDR3 sequence is CASRWGDGWHNEQFF. The CDR3 DNA reads as TGTGCCAGCAGATGGGGGGATGGTTGGCACAATGAGCAGTTCTTC.

This chain's CDR3 is CASSRFRDSSYEQYF. DNA of the CDR3: TGTGCCAGCAGCCGTTTCCGGGACAGCTCCTACGAGCAGTACTTC. The chain couples TRBV7-9 to TRBJ2-7; the match to TRBD1 covers 7 bases. The CDR3 is 15 amino acids. Germline loops: CDR1 SEHNR, CDR2 FQNEAQ (reference sequence). With V trimmed by 5 bases and J by 0 bases, 7 bases remained unmatched.

The chain combines TRBV6-6 with TRBJ1-1; D gene unclear. The V gene lost 0 bases and the J gene lost 3 bases, with 8 bases spanning the gap. This CDR3 spans 14 amino acids. Germline V lookup: CDR1 MNHNY, CDR2 SVGAGI (reference sequence). The CDR3 protein is CASSYSSGDTEAFF. The CDR3 DNA follows: TGTGCCAGCAGTTACTCGAGCGGGGACACTGAAGCTTTCTTT.

The chain employs TRBV6-1 and TRBJ1-6; D is undetermined. V shed 0 bases and J shed 0 bases, with 12 bases lying between them. The CDR3 sequence is 18 residues long. Per the germline V gene, CDR1 is MNHNS and CDR2 is SASEGT. CDR3 nucleotide sequence: TGTGCCAGCAGTGAAGCGCGGAGTACGAGCTCCTATAATTCACCCCTCCACTTT. Translation gives CASSEARSTSSYNSPLHF.

The rearrangement joins TRBV19 to TRBJ1-1; 7 bases agree with TRBD1. After removal of 4 bases from V and 4 bases from J, the junction contained 15 bases not matched to a gene. Germline V lookup: CDR1 LNHDA, CDR2 SQIVND (reference sequence). The CDR3 totals 17 residues. The CDR3 loop is CASSSHLTGVLGTEAFF. In nucleotides, the CDR3 is TGTGCCAGTAGTAGCCACCTCACAGGGGTTCTCGGCACTGAAGCTTTCTTT.

V gene TRBV6-5 combines with J gene TRBJ2-3, with D perhaps matching TRBD2 (6 bases). Trimming took off 8 bases at V and 3 bases at J, with 15 bases between the two ends. Germline V gene lookup returns CDR1 MNHEY and CDR2 SVGAGI. The CDR3 has 14 amino acids. CDR3 bases: TGTGCCAGCCGCAAGTCCGGGGGTACAGATACGCAGTATTTT. Translating it yields CASRKSGGTDTQYF.

The chain carries TRBV29-1 and TRBJ2-1; 9 nucleotides match TRBD1. CDR1 is SQVTM and CDR2 is ANQGSEA in the germline V gene. The CDR3 sequence is 16 residues long. V gave up 6 bases and J gave up 0 bases; unmatched junction bases: 9. The CDR3 here is CSVETGTGSSYNEQFF. CDR3 nucleotide sequence: TGCAGCGTAGAAACCGGGACAGGGAGCTCCTACAATGAGCAGTTCTTC.

This clone was counted a single time. The chain carries TRBV18 and TRBJ1-1, with D possibly matching TRBD1 (6 bases). This CDR3 has 14 residues. V was cut by 4 bases and J by 0 bases, with 9 bases left in between. CDR1 and CDR2 (germline): KGHSH, LQKENI. Written as DNA, the CDR3 is TGTGCCAGCTCACTTACAGGGTTGAACACTGAAGCTTTCTTT. Amino acid sequence: CASSLTGLNTEAFF.